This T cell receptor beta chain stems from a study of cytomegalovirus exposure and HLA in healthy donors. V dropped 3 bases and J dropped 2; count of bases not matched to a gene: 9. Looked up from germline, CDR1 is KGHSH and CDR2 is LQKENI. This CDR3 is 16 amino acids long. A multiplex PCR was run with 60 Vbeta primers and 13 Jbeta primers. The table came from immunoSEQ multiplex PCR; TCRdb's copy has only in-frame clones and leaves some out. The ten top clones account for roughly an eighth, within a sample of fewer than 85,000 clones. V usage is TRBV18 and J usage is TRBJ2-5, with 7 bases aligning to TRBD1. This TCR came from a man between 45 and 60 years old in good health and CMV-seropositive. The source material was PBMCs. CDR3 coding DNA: TGTGCCAGCTCACCCACGGGGACAGAGAGTCAAGAGACCCAGTACTTC. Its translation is CASSPTGTESQETQYF.